The rows below give T cell receptor beta chains drawn from one sample of a study of identical twins. TCRdb passed the 5' RACE reads through MiXCR, listing each CDR3 protein once. Of about 490,000 distinct CDR3 sequences in the sample, around 15% were seen once. This sample was shared with a second study, whose subject was yellow fever vaccine responses in identical twins.

Sequencing was performed on CD4+ T cells sorted from blood. Receptors originate from a woman in her late teens or twenties in good health. Both conserved end residues are part of each CDR3. D genes are given only for firm matches. For some rows the clone size is stated as once, few or many, or as a class when expanded; others skip it.

clone_size	d_call	v_call	j_call	cdr3_nt	cdr3_aa
few	-	TRBV6-2/TRBV6-3	TRBJ1-4	TGTGCCAGCAGTTACGTGGGGAGAGGGTATGAAAAACTGTTTTTT	CASSYVGRGYEKLFF
many	-	TRBV29-1	TRBJ2-1	TGCAGCGTTGAAGGGGCGGGCGTCTACAATGAGCAGTTCTTC	CSVEGAGVYNEQFF
-	TRBD2	TRBV28	TRBJ2-5	TGTGCCAGCAGTTTCAGACTAGCCCAAGAGACCCAGTACTTC	CASSFRLAQETQYF
few	TRBD2	TRBV5-1	TRBJ2-3	TGCGCCAGCAGCTCTAGGGGGACTAGAACAGATACGCAGTATTTT	CASSSRGTRTDTQYF
-	-	TRBV6-2/TRBV6-3	TRBJ1-1	TGTGCCAGCAACCCGACGGGTCAGAGGACTGAAGCTTTCTTT	CASNPTGQRTEAFF
few	TRBD2	TRBV10-3	TRBJ2-2	TGTGCCATCAGTGTTAGCGGGAGGTCGGAAACCGGGGAGCTGTTTTTT	CAISVSGRSETGELFF
-	TRBD2	TRBV7-2	TRBJ2-3	TGTGCCAGCAGCTTAGGACTAGCGCCAGATACGCAGTATTTT	CASSLGLAPDTQYF
-	-	TRBV28	TRBJ2-5	TGTGCCAGCAGACCCGGGCAGGAAGAGACCCAGTACTTC	CASRPGQEETQYF
many	TRBD2	TRBV20-1	TRBJ2-7	TGCAGTGCTAGCTTAGCGGGAACCTACGAGCAGTACTTC	CSASLAGTYEQYF
-	-	TRBV27	TRBJ2-6	TGTGCCAGCAGTTCCTCAGGGGCTGGGGCCAACGTCCTGACTTTC	CASSSSGAGANVLTF
few	-	TRBV12-3/TRBV12-4	TRBJ1-5	TGTGCCAGCAGTACCGACTGGTTCCAGCCCCAGCATTTT	CASSTDWFQPQHF
few	-	TRBV10-2	TRBJ1-5	TGCGCCAGCAGTGAGTCGGTCCTAGGCAGCAATCAGCCCCAGCATTTT	CASSESVLGSNQPQHF
-	TRBD2	TRBV20-1	TRBJ2-7	TGCAGTGCCAAGGGACTAGCGGGAGTCTACGAGCAGTACTTC	CSAKGLAGVYEQYF
-	-	TRBV19	TRBJ2-1	TGTGCCAGTAGTAGAAACTCGATGAATGAGCAGTTCTTC	CASSRNSMNEQFF
few	TRBD1	TRBV19	TRBJ2-1	TGTGCCAGTAGTATGGACAGGGGGAGGGGCGATGAGCAGTTCTTC	CASSMDRGRGDEQFF
-	TRBD2	TRBV5-1	TRBJ2-3	TGCGCCAGCCGCCGGGATAGTAGCGGGCCCACAGATACGCAGTATTTT	CASRRDSSGPTDTQYF
few	-	TRBV20-1	TRBJ2-2	TGCAGTGCTAGCGGGCGCTACACCGGGGAGCTGTTTTTT	CSASGRYTGELFF
-	TRBD2	TRBV7-3	TRBJ2-1	TGTGCCAGCAGCCCCCTGGGAAGCGGGAGCCGCAATGAGCAGTTCTTC	CASSPLGSGSRNEQFF
-	-	TRBV4-2	TRBJ2-3	TGTGCCAGCAGCCAAGAGCGGAACCAAGCCACAGATACGCAGTATTTT	CASSQERNQATDTQYF
few	TRBD2	TRBV15	TRBJ2-1	TGTGCCACCAGCAGAGATTATCTGTCTAGCGGGGGCAATGAGCAGTTCTTC	CATSRDYLSSGGNEQFF
-	TRBD2	TRBV20-1	TRBJ2-7	TGCAGTGCTAGAAAAACCGGGACTAGCGGGAGGCGCAACTACGAGCAGTACTTC	CSARKTGTSGRRNYEQYF
few	-	TRBV3-1	TRBJ2-1	TGTGCCAGCAGCCAGGGGGATGAGCAGTTCTTC	CASSQGDEQFF
-	-	TRBV27	TRBJ2-1	TGTGCCAGCAGTTTATTGTCAGCGGGTGGAAGTGAGCAGTTCTTC	CASSLLSAGGSEQFF
few	-	TRBV18	TRBJ1-1	TGTGCCAGCTCACCACCGGGGGGCAGGTTCGCTGAAGCTTTCTTT	CASSPPGGRFAEAFF
-	-	TRBV5-5	TRBJ2-3	TGTGCCAGCAGCCGGCCGGGATCCTACACAGATACGCAGTATTTT	CASSRPGSYTDTQYF
few	-	TRBV2	TRBJ2-3	TGTGCCAGCAGCGCGAGGGATACGCAGTATTTT	CASSARDTQYF
-	-	TRBV3-1	TRBJ2-3	TGTGCCAGCAGCCAAGAAAGCTACAACACAGATACGCAGTATTTT	CASSQESYNTDTQYF
-	TRBD2	TRBV12-3/TRBV12-4	TRBJ2-5	TGTGCCAGCAGTTTAGCGGTGGCTAGCGGGGGGACGTACCAAGAGACCCAGTACTTC	CASSLAVASGGTYQETQYF
-	-	TRBV18	TRBJ2-3	TGTGCCAGCTCACCAATCGAGGGCCAGGGAGCAGATACGCAGTATTTT	CASSPIEGQGADTQYF
few	-	TRBV9	TRBJ2-7	TGTGCCAGCAGCGTAGCCCCAGGACAGACCTACGAGCAGTACTTC	CASSVAPGQTYEQYF
-	-	TRBV29-1	TRBJ1-1	TGCAGCGTTGAAGACACCTCGGGGGGCCTGAACACTGAAGCTTTCTTT	CSVEDTSGGLNTEAFF
-	-	TRBV29-1	TRBJ1-2	TGCAGCGTTGAACGGACACTCGGTGGCTACACCTTC	CSVERTLGGYTF
many	TRBD1	TRBV6-5	TRBJ1-6	TGTGCCAGCAGTTCACACGACAGGGGGCAGACCCTCCACTTT	CASSSHDRGQTLHF
-	-	TRBV12-3/TRBV12-4	TRBJ1-3	TGTGCCAGCACATCCGGGGGCCGCTCTGGAAACACCATATATTTT	CASTSGGRSGNTIYF
-	-	TRBV10-3	TRBJ2-5	TGTGCCATCCAGGGAGTCCCCCAGGATCCCCAGTACTTC	CAIQGVPQDPQYF
few	-	TRBV5-1	TRBJ2-2	TGCGCCAGCAGCTCCGGAGCACGCGGGGAGCTGTTTTTT	CASSSGARGELFF